This T cell receptor beta chain was documented in a study of radiation and T cells in renal cell carcinoma. Sample time point: baseline pretreatment blood. Regarding treatment: 15 Gy SBRT to primary tumor, nephrectomy 4 weeks later. Data came from immunoSEQ multiplex PCR; TCRdb stores just in-frame clones and leaves some out. The repertoire consists of 95,000 or so clones, with 80% to 90% occurring once and the leading ten covering around 7.9%. Germline V gives CDR1 SNHLY, CDR2 FYNNEI. This CDR3 spans 16 amino acids. The ends lost 4 bases at V and 8 bases at J; junction bases unmatched: 15. The receptor was derived from a man in his fifties with renal cell carcinoma. Specimen: blood, collected from a patient whose treatment included radiotherapy and nephrectomy. The gene calls are TRBV2 and TRBJ1-2; 8 bases fit TRBD1. The CDR3 is CASSGAGGPPSGGYTF. CDR3 DNA: TGTGCCAGCAGTGGGGCAGGGGGCCCCCCCTCGGGCGGCTACACCTTC.